The sequence of this T cell receptor (beta chain) was determined in a study of T cells in Graves' hyperthyroidism and ophthalmopathy (dated by TCRdb to about 2019). With respect to the entire study: TCR V-J signatures able to tell the groups apart were searched for in a discovery cohort of more than 90 patients, of whom fewer than 45 had Graves' ophthalmopathy and 55 to 65 had stable Graves' hyperthyroidism. Prospective prediction of ophthalmopathy was tested in an independent validation cohort consisting of 18 hyperthyroidism patients and more than 15 patients who later progressed to ophthalmopathy. The roughly 100 discovery patients were randomly divided into training and test sets at a 7:3 ratio. TCR Vbeta CDR3 sequencing of approximately 140 peripheral blood samples (over 40 ophthalmopathy, 75 to 80 hyperthyroidism and 17 progressor patients) is reported in the paper. In addition, the study compared T-cell repertoires in thyroid tissue and in blood from roughly six Graves' hyperthyroidism patients. After blood sampling, hyperthyroidism patients were treated with methimazole at a starting dose of 30 mg daily, and ophthalmopathy patients were treated with high-dose intravenous methylprednisolone. Broad study findings and their caveats: A 13 V-J signature model separated ophthalmopathy from stable hyperthyroidism, with over 85% sensitivity and about 81% specificity in cross-validation and 80%/75% in testing. No statistical method was used to set the sample size in advance, and investigators knew the group allocation. During validation, the model predicted progression to ophthalmopathy a median of approximately six months ahead of onset, with 70.59% sensitivity and 72.22% specificity. Blood samples also contained most of the expanded thyroid clonotypes (frequency above 0.001), which suggests that blood repertoires may reflect thyroid immune responses.

On this clonotype itself: The antigen it binds to is not known. Per-base qualities were not stored, and no clone one base away is much larger.

Any patient with an uncontrolled infection, another autoimmune disease, pregnancy or lactation was excluded. Clinical symptoms, serum thyroxine and TRAb, thyroid ultrasound, and orbital computed tomography formed the basis for the diagnoses. Total RNA was extracted using Trizol reagent, and RNA quality was assessed on an Agilent 2100 Bioanalyzer. The TCR beta CDR3 regions were amplified from the RNA transcripts. The TCR CDR3 was subjected to a first round of RT-PCR using the HTBI primer set and the Qiagen OneStep RT-PCR kit. A second multiplex PCR round built the libraries, followed by size selection and purification. The libraries were sequenced on an Illumina HiSeq2000 using paired-end 100 bp reads. The original pipeline was this. SOAPnuke was used to process the raw data, throwing out any read that contained adapters or uncalled bases, had a mean Phred below 15, or lacked an exact constant-primer or identifier match. High-quality paired reads were merged using COPE v1.2.5, and each unique nucleotide sequence was defined as a clonotype. MiTCR v1.1 was used to align the clonotypes against IMGT TRBV, TRBD and TRBJ reference segments. Analysis was restricted to V-J combinations with a frequency above 0.0001, which covered 98% to 99.2% of repertoires. The TCS score was defined as the ratio of F50 (clonal expansion) to E x V (chaos), calculated using BLOSUM62-based TCRdist between CDR3 peptides within each V-J. Welch's t-statistics and random forest reduced 514 V-J features to under 15, which were used in a naive Bayes classifier (R e1071). Thyroid-blood repertoire similarity was quantified with the Morisita-Horn index. TCRdb's own reprocessing of the public reads used fastp at Q25 and MiXCR and kept productive beta chains. Under each unique CDR3 protein, matching rows form one entry showing the most common genes and DNA. V and J calls and clone size were set by TCRdb, not the authors. The sample table records 500,000 to 800,000 distinct CDR3 sequences; 45% of these occur just once. Less than 9% of the sample rests with the top ten.

The CDR3 goes from the cysteine to the phenylalanine over 13 residues. CDR3 DNA only is kept here, 39 bases in frame from base 1. CDR1 SNHLY and CDR2 FYNNEI are derived from the germline V gene. The junction carries 15 bases between V and J, which are trimmed by 8 bases and 5 bases respectively. Sequencing was carried out using peripheral blood or thyroid tissue (not recorded which). The rearrangement joined TRBV2 to TRBJ2-5; the D region possibly corresponds to TRBD1 (6 bases align). This clonotype originated in an adult man with Graves' disease, either hyperthyroidism or ophthalmopathy (not recorded which). The CDR3 reads CASAGGQRETQYF. The DNA is TGTGCCAGCGCCGGTGGACAGAGGGAGACCCAGTACTTC.